This T cell receptor beta chain was recovered during a study of blood T cell repertoires in COVID-19. Profiled with immunoSEQ multiplex PCR; TCRdb holds only in-frame clones, not every one. The table has fewer than 300,000 clones, about 88% seen once. With V trimmed by 10 bases and J by 4 bases, 1 base remained unmatched. Germline V gene data show CDR1 as KGHDR and CDR2 as SFDVKD. There are 13 residues in the CDR3. A single count supports this clone. The sample comprised peripheral blood. The chain carries TRBV24-1 and TRBJ2-6; TRBD1 aligns across 9 bases. The TCR originated in a human donor with COVID-19, enrolled during active disease. The donor label of this sample is uncertain. CDR3 sequence (DNA): TGTGCCACGGGGACAGGGGGGGCCAACGTCCTGACTTTC. It codes for CATGTGGANVLTF.